These 7 T cell receptor beta chains share one sample of origin, sequenced in a study of shared clonotypes between healthy human individuals. TCRdb's table, derived via immunoSEQ multiplex PCR, lists solely in-frame clones and lacks some. Here the sample spans over a million clones, about 80% being singletons. Source material: memory CD4+ T cells from PBMCs. Subset specified: CD45RA-negative fraction. The receptors originated from a man younger than 35 in good health. Some clones in this sample may be carry-over from other donors' samples.

The chain carries TRBV5-1 and TRBJ2-7; tentative D call: TRBD1 (5 bases). CDR1 and CDR2 from the germline V gene are SGHRS and YFSETQ. Trimming took off 4 bases at V and 6 bases at J, with 23 bases between the two ends. This CDR3 spans 16 amino acids. The CDR3 bases are TGCGCCAGCAGCCCCTTAACGGACACTTTCGGTGGCGAGCAGTACTTC. Amino acids: CASSPLTDTFGGEQYF.

This clone occurred once. This rearrangement joins TRBV15 to TRBJ2-3; tentatively, D is TRBD1 or TRBD2 (5 bases each). This CDR3 comprises 17 residues. Germline V gene lookup returns CDR1 LNHNV and CDR2 YYDKDF (reference sequence). V lost 0 bases and J 0 bases, leaving 13 bases between the germline ends. CDR3 in DNA: TGTGCCACCAGCAGAGACCCTTGGGGGTCTAGCACAGATACGCAGTATTTT. Translated: CATSRDPWGSSTDTQYF.

This chain connects TRBV9 to TRBJ2-3; D not resolved. The CDR3 is 14 residues long. The V gene's germline CDR1 is SGDLS and CDR2 YYNGEE. Trimming removed 0 bases at V and 6 bases at J, with 11 bases between. Here the CDR3 DNA reads TGTGCCAGCAGCGTAGGCTCGCCACGCGATACGCAGTATTTT. Translating gives CASSVGSPRDTQYF.

In the case of this clone: The junction and the germline gene differ at one end; a read error may be behind it. CDR3: CASHGGGTKIF. Here the CDR3 DNA reads TGTGCCAGCCATGGCGGCGGGACCAAGATCTTC. The chain combines TRBV6-6 with TRBJ2-1, with D tentatively TRBD2 (6 bases). The CDR3 contains 11 residues. The V gene's germline CDR1 is MNHNY and CDR2 SVGAGI (reference sequence).

In this sample, this clone turned up a few times. This chain links TRBV4-1 with TRBJ1-1, with TRBD1 as a possible D gene (6 bases). This CDR3 has 17 amino acids. Germline V CDR1 and CDR2: MGHRA, YSYEKL. The V end was cut by 2 bases, the J end by 3 bases, with 19 bases between. The CDR3 nucleotides are TGCGCCAGCAGCCAACTCGGGACACGCAATTGGCACACTGAAGCTTTCTTT. It specifies CASSQLGTRNWHTEAFF.

The chain is built from TRBV18 and TRBJ1-3; D ambiguous. The CDR3 runs 17 residues. V lost 5 bases and J lost 0, with 17 bases in between. The germline V gene encodes CDR1 KGHSH and CDR2 LQKENI. This CDR3 reads CASSASTGLYSGNTIYF. In DNA form, the CDR3 reads TGTGCCAGCTCAGCCTCGACCGGGTTATACTCTGGAAACACCATATATTTT. Drawing the rest from reference TRBV18 and TRBJ1-3, the complete variable domain is NAGVMQNPRHLVRRRGQEARLRCSPMKGHSHVYWYRQLPEEGLKFMVYLQKENIIDESGMPKERFSAEFPKEGPSILRIQQVVRGDSAAYFCASSASTGLYSGNTIYFGEGSWLTVV.

V gene TRBV2 combines with J gene TRBJ2-7; TRBD2 matches at 10 bases. This CDR3 has 13 residues. Trimming cost V 9 bases and J 2 bases; bases outside gene matches: 4. Germline V CDR1 and CDR2: SNHLY, FYNNEI. For the CDR3, the DNA is TGTGCCAGTACTAGCGGGATAACCTACGAGCAGTACTTC. Its protein product is CASTSGITYEQYF.